The sequence of this T cell receptor (beta chain) was determined in a study of cytomegalovirus exposure and HLA in healthy donors. Both 60 Vbeta primers and 13 Jbeta primers went into the PCR. The method was immunoSEQ multiplex PCR; TCRdb's version includes in-frame clones alone and lacks a portion of them. Of 150,000 or so clones listed, 75% to 80% were seen once; the top ten hold over 11%. The length of the CDR3 is 15 residues. Germline trimming cut 6 bases from V and 6 bases from J; bases unmatched to any gene: 10. Germline V CDR1 and CDR2: SEHNR, FQNEAQ (reference sequence). The study, taken as a whole, reports: In a later analysis, HLA-associated beta chains showed higher expansion and lower generation probabilities than comparable chains. In presence/absence analyses, roughly uniform sequencing depth across donors was assumed. Approximately 160 TCR beta chains were listed as cytomegalovirus-associated. Most TCR beta V segments were productive about 87% or about 30% of the time in an earlier analysis.

As to this clone: What it recognizes is unknown.

This chain joins TRBV7-9 and TRBJ2-7; 11 bases are a match to TRBD1. The TCR was taken from a man aged 50 or older in good health and CMV-seropositive. Material for sequencing was PBMCs. CDR3 amino acids: CASRPTGTGGREQYF. DNA for the CDR3: TGTGCCAGCAGGCCAACCGGGACAGGGGGACGCGAGCAGTACTTC.